This T cell receptor (beta chain) is drawn from a study of beta chain features in type 1 diabetes. Background on the study: The samples had 90 million to 130 million sorted cells examined in all.

The CDR3 covers 12 residues. The germline CDR1 and CDR2 sequences are SGHRS and YFSETQ. The J segment lost 6 bases and the V segment lost 5 bases, leaving 3 bases of the junction unmatched. Findings of the study overall: Healthy donors had naive, central memory and Treg TCRB repertoires that appeared less similar than those seen among patients. Moderately but significantly shorter TCRB CDR3s were found in Type 1 diabetes patients in all four CD4+ subsets.

This clone was observed a few times. Its specificity is not known. Sequencing targeted expressed TCRB transcripts, as all isolated RNA had been reverse transcribed. Clones were read by immunoSEQ multiplex PCR, and TCRdb kept only the in-frame ones, dropping some. Of around 200,000 clones listed, about 13% are singletons. Heparinised blood was drawn once per donor, averaging about 100 mL. The sequencing input was central memory CD4+ T cells from blood. The chain joins TRBV5-1 to TRBJ1-1; 8 positions agree with TRBD1. The clonotype originates from a woman between 18 and 29 years old in good health. The CDR3 loop reads CASSNRGAEAFF. The CDR3 DNA follows: TGCGCCAGCAGTAACAGGGGGGCTGAAGCTTTCTTT.